These 24 T cell receptor beta chains were all obtained from the same sample, sequenced in a study of identical twins. MiXCR was run by TCRdb on the 5' RACE reads, yielding one entry per CDR3 protein. The table has hundreds of thousands of distinct CDR3 sequences, 15% to 20% seen once. This sample was shared with a second study, whose subject was T cells expressing NK-cell markers.

Material: PBMCs. The receptors here all came from a woman aged 18-35 years in good health.

The table lists this clonotype with a few counts. The rearrangement links TRBV18 to TRBJ2-7, with D maybe TRBD2 (6 bases). Germline V CDR1 and CDR2: KGHSH, LQKENI. The CDR3 loop spans 15 amino acids. V lost 2 bases and J lost 2, with 13 bases in between. This CDR3 reads CASSPIGRQTYEQYF. The CDR3 DNA is TGTGCCAGCTCACCAATAGGGAGGCAGACCTACGAGCAGTACTTC.

This clonotype was seen ten or more times. The DNA for the CDR3 is TGTGCCAGCCTCGCCAGCGGCCAAGAGACCCAGTACTTC. Protein product: CASLASGQETQYF. V usage is TRBV7-9 and J usage is TRBJ2-5; maybe TRBD2 (5 bases). The CDR3 length is 13 residues. V was trimmed by 8 bases and J by 1 base, leaving 11 bases between them. Germline V gene sequence: CDR1 SEHNR, CDR2 FQNEAQ (reference sequence).

The V and J genes are TRBV6-6 and TRBJ2-3; D perhaps matches TRBD2 (5 bases). The germline V gene has CDR1 MNHNY and CDR2 SVGAGI (reference sequence). The V end was cut by 4 bases, the J end by 5 bases, with 10 bases between. This CDR3 contains 13 residues. CDR3 bases: TGTGCCAGCAGTTGGGGTAGCGAAGATACGCAGTATTTT. Translation gives CASSWGSEDTQYF.

The chain combines TRBV6-1 with TRBJ2-7; 8 bases match TRBD1. V dropped 6 bases and J dropped 5; count of bases not matched to a gene: 12. The germline CDR1 and CDR2 sequences are MNHNS and SASEGT. This CDR3 has 15 residues. The CDR3 sequence is CASSSGGQGIHEQYF. Here the CDR3 DNA reads TGTGCCAGCAGCTCAGGGGGCCAGGGTATCCACGAGCAGTACTTC.

This clonotype was detected a few times. The CDR3 region is CASRGTSGGASYEQYF. In nucleotides, the CDR3 is TGTGCCAGCAGAGGGACTAGCGGGGGGGCGTCCTACGAGCAGTACTTC. The chain employs TRBV7-2 and TRBJ2-7; 16 bases agree with TRBD2. CDR3 length: 16 amino acids. The V gene's germline CDR1 is SGHTA and CDR2 FQGNSA. V trimming: 6 bases; J trimming: 1 base; junction bases outside the gene matches: 3.

This clonotype was seen more than once but under ten times. The V gene is TRBV5-1, the J gene TRBJ2-3; the match to TRBD1 covers 9 bases. The junction had 4 bases not matched to a gene; V was cut back by 3 bases and J by 5 bases. The CDR3 loop spans 14 amino acids. CDR1 is SGHRS and CDR2 is YFSETQ in the germline V gene. The CDR3 sequence is CASSSGQGRDTQYF. The CDR3 DNA follows: TGCGCCAGCAGCTCCGGACAGGGGAGAGATACGCAGTATTTT.

This chain uses TRBV6-2 or TRBV6-3 with TRBJ1-1, with 9 nucleotides matching TRBD1. The trim removed 2 bases at V and 3 bases at J, leaving 13 bases unmatched. Germline assignment: CDR1 MNHEY and CDR2 SVGEGT. This CDR3 has 18 residues. The CDR3 DNA reads TGTGCCAGCAGTTACATATCTGGACAGGGGCACCATTACACTGAAGCTTTCTTT. It codes for CASSYISGQGHHYTEAFF.

The genes are TRBV6-1 and TRBJ1-1; D is ambiguous. V lost 7 bases and J lost 0, with 9 bases in between. The CDR3 is 13 amino acids. Germline lookup yields CDR1 MNHNS and CDR2 SASEGT. This chain's CDR3 is CASIGSVNTEAFF. CDR3 sequence (DNA): TGTGCCAGCATAGGCAGCGTGAACACTGAAGCTTTCTTT.

The chain joins TRBV7-6 to TRBJ1-1, with no clear D. Germline loops: CDR1 SGHVS, CDR2 FNYEAQ. The CDR3 has 14 residues. Trimming removed 6 bases at V and 3 bases at J, with 14 bases between. The DNA of the CDR3 is TGTGCCAGCAGACCCATCGGTCTATACACTGAAGCTTTCTTT. Residues: CASRPIGLYTEAFF. Using reference TRBV7-6 and TRBJ1-1 for the parts outside the CDR3, the full variable domain is GAGVSQSPRYKVTKRGQDVALRCDPISGHVSLYWYRQALGQGPEFLTYFNYEAQQDKSGLPNDRFSAERPEGSISTLTIQRTEQRDSAMYRCASRPIGLYTEAFFGQGTRLTVV.

The V gene is TRBV20-1, the J gene TRBJ2-1; TRBD2 matches 8 bases. The CDR3 spans 14 residues. Germline trimming cut 6 bases from V and 7 bases from J; bases unmatched to any gene: 11. Germline CDR1 DFQATT, CDR2 SNEGSKA (reference sequence). The DNA for the CDR3 is TGCAGTGCAAGGACTAGCCTGCGCCTGAATGAGCAGTTCTTC. This gives the protein CSARTSLRLNEQFF.

This clonotype was seen a few times. The chain employs TRBV20-1 and TRBJ2-3, with 14 positions matching TRBD2. With 6 bases clipped from V and 6 bases from J, the junction kept 8 bases outside the gene matches. CDR3 length equals 15 residues. From germline, CDR1 is DFQATT and CDR2 SNEGSKA (reference sequence). CDR3 bases: TGCAGTGCCCAGACTAGCGGGAGGGCTCTCGATACGCAGTATTTT. This sequence encodes CSAQTSGRALDTQYF.

The chain couples TRBV5-1 to TRBJ2-7, with D hard to call. In germline, CDR1 is SGHRS, CDR2 YFSETQ. The CDR3 contains 12 residues. V dropped 4 bases and J dropped 6 bases, with 11 bases sitting between them. CDR3: CASSPLGTEQYF. As DNA, the CDR3 is TGCGCCAGCAGCCCGTTGGGTACCGAGCAGTACTTC.

This clonotype has only a few counts. This chain joins TRBV7-8 and TRBJ1-2; TRBD1 might be the D (6 bases). This CDR3 comprises 15 residues. Trimming cost V 1 base and J 1 base, with 10 bases left between them. Germline CDR1 SGHVS, CDR2 FQNEAQ. The CDR3 loop reads CASSLGDTLNYGYTF. In DNA form, the CDR3 reads TGTGCCAGCAGCTTAGGGGACACTCTTAACTATGGCTACACCTTC.

This clonotype was counted at least ten times. The rearrangement joins TRBV20-1 to TRBJ1-1; D unresolved. The ends were cut back, 1 base at V and 0 bases at J, with 6 bases in the middle. The CDR3 contains 13 residues. The germline V gene has CDR1 DFQATT and CDR2 SNEGSKA (reference sequence). For the CDR3, the DNA is TGCAGTGCTAGAGGACCTATGAACACTGAAGCTTTCTTT. This sequence encodes CSARGPMNTEAFF.

This clonotype came up a few times. This chain uses TRBV7-2 with TRBJ1-1; D perhaps matches TRBD1 (6 bases). The CDR3 has 16 residues. The V gene's germline CDR1 is SGHTA and CDR2 FQGNSA. The V end lost 4 bases, the J end lost 4 bases, and 19 bases lay between the germline ends. DNA of the CDR3: TGTGCCAGCAGCTCAGATGGCCTTGTAGGGGGCACTGAAGCTTTCTTT. Protein product: CASSSDGLVGGTEAFF.

The chain combines TRBV9 with TRBJ2-5; TRBD2 matches at 9 bases. Unmatched junction bases numbered 5, after V lost 0 bases and J lost 2 bases. Germline lookup yields CDR1 SGDLS and CDR2 YYNGEE. There are 16 residues in the CDR3. CDR3 sequence: CASSVGLAGVQETQYF. CDR3 bases: TGTGCCAGCAGCGTAGGCTTAGCGGGAGTGCAAGAGACCCAGTACTTC.

The chain joins TRBV5-5 to TRBJ1-2; the match to TRBD1 covers 9 bases. This CDR3 region has 14 residues. The junction had 4 bases not matched to a gene; V was cut back by 4 bases and J by 3 bases. Germline V CDR1 and CDR2: SGHKS, YYEKEE (reference sequence). The CDR3 reads CASSIRQGDYGYTF. The CDR3 region has the DNA TGTGCCAGCAGCATACGACAGGGGGACTATGGCTACACCTTC. The full variable domain, completed using reference TRBV5-5 and TRBJ1-2, is DAGVTQSPTHLIKTRGQQVTLRCSPISGHKSVSWYQQVLGQGPQFIFQYYEKEERGRGNFPDRFSARQFPNYSSELNVNALLLGDSALYLCASSIRQGDYGYTFGSGTRLTVV.

This clonotype occurred a few times. The V and J genes are TRBV25-1 and TRBJ1-1, with D possibly being TRBD1 (5 bases). V lost 2 bases and J lost 8, with 12 bases in between. CDR3 length: 13 amino acids. Germline V lookup: CDR1 MGHDK, CDR2 SYGVNS. The CDR3 reads CASSEAGGGEAFF. Written as DNA, the CDR3 is TGTGCCAGCAGTGAAGCGGGGGGAGGGGAAGCTTTCTTT. Together with reference TRBV25-1 and TRBJ1-1, the CDR3 gives the full variable domain: EADIYQTPRYLVIGTGKKITLECSQTMGHDKMYWYQQDPGMELHLIHYSYGVNSTEKGDLSSESTVSRIRTEHFPLTLESARPSHTSQYLCASSEAGGGEAFFGQGTRLTVV.

The rearrangement joins TRBV6-1 to TRBJ2-7; TRBD2 matches 8 bases. Losses at the gene ends were 7 bases for V and 2 bases for J; bases not matched to a gene: 7. Germline lookup yields CDR1 MNHNS and CDR2 SASEGT. CDR3 length: 14 residues. The CDR3 is CASNPRGGPYEQYF. The CDR3 coding sequence is TGTGCCAGCAACCCTCGGGGGGGACCCTACGAGCAGTACTTC.

In its sample, this clonotype was seen a few times. The chain uses TRBV6-5 and TRBJ1-5; D is ambiguous. This CDR3 spans 16 amino acids. Germline V gene lookup returns CDR1 MNHEY and CDR2 SVGAGI. V was cut by 2 bases and J by 0 bases, with 11 bases left in between. Here the CDR3 reads CASSYPRPDSNQPQHF. CDR3 nucleotides: TGTGCCAGCAGTTACCCCCGTCCGGATAGCAATCAGCCCCAGCATTTT.

This clonotype was observed a few times. CDR3 residues: CASSPGTRGETQYF. As DNA, the CDR3 is TGTGCCAGCTCGCCCGGGACTAGGGGCGAGACCCAGTACTTC. The chain uses TRBV18 and TRBJ2-5; 8 bases are a match to TRBD2. The CDR3 is 14 residues long. Germline CDR1 and CDR2: KGHSH and LQKENI. J was trimmed by 5 bases and V by 6 bases; bases with no gene match: 8.

Remarks on this clonotype: At one boundary the junction diverges from the germline segment, which might be a read error. The rearrangement links TRBV12-3 or TRBV12-4 to TRBJ2-1; 9 nucleotides line up with TRBD2. The CDR3 contains 19 residues. The CDR3 protein is CAFSLSLAGQVLSYSEQFF. CDR3 coding DNA: TGTGCCTTCAGTTTGTCGCTAGCGGGACAAGTTCTCTCCTACAGTGAGCAGTTCTTC.

This clonotype has more than one count but fewer than ten. CDR3 loop: CASSLQVPGGYTF. The CDR3 DNA sequence: TGTGCCAGCAGTCTACAGGTCCCCGGGGGCTACACCTTC. V usage is TRBV6-2 or TRBV6-3 and J usage is TRBJ1-2, with a possible D match to TRBD1 (5 bases). CDR1 and CDR2 from the germline V gene are MNHEY and SVGEGT. The CDR3 consists of 13 residues. V dropped 5 bases and J dropped 8 bases, with 15 bases sitting between them.

This clonotype was seen repeatedly, ten times or more. The V call is TRBV5-1, the J call TRBJ2-1; 8 bases map to TRBD2. Germline CDR1 SGHRS, CDR2 YFSETQ. Trimming removed 2 bases from V and 8 bases from J; junction bases left unmatched: 18. This CDR3 comprises 18 residues. CDR3 residues: CASSFTPDRGGTVHEQFF. In DNA, the CDR3 is TGCGCCAGCAGCTTCACCCCCGACCGGGGGGGAACGGTCCATGAGCAGTTCTTC. The variable domain in full, completed from reference TRBV5-1 and TRBJ2-1, reads KAGVTQTPRYLIKTRGQQVTLSCSPISGHRSVSWYQQTPGQGLQFLFEYFSETQRNKGNFPGRFSGRQFSNSRSEMNVSTLELGDSALYLCASSFTPDRGGTVHEQFFGPGTRLTVL.